Listed below are T cell receptor beta chains from one sample, sequenced in a study of blood T cell repertoires in COVID-19. Profiling relied on immunoSEQ multiplex PCR, and the TCRdb table lists in-frame clones only, not all of them. The sample includes about 230,000 clones, under 90% of them seen just once. Material for sequencing was PBMCs or T cells enriched from blood (not recorded which). Source of these receptors: a young man who had recovered from COVID-19. Each CDR3 is given with its conserved first and last residue. The D gene is left open where the match is weak. Only some rows state a clone size, as once, few, many or a class for expanded clones.

V	J	D	size	DNA	CDR3
TRBV3-1/TRBV3-2	TRBJ1-5	.	.	TGTGCCAGCAGCCGCTCGGGGGGCGTGGGTCAGCCCCAGCATTTT	CASSRSGGVGQPQHF
TRBV10-2	TRBJ2-3	TRBD2	once	TGCGCCAGCATCGGACTAGCGGGGGGGGGCACAGATACGCAGTATTTT	CASIGLAGGGTDTQYF
TRBV18	TRBJ2-1	TRBD1	.	TGTGCCAGCTCACCATACAGGGGCCCAGTCGGTTACAATGAGCAGTTCTTC	CASSPYRGPVGYNEQFF
TRBV9	TRBJ1-3	.	.	TGTGCCAGCAGCGTAGGTCTGGGGGGGGCCTCTGGAAACACCATATATTTT	CASSVGLGGASGNTIYF
TRBV7-9	TRBJ2-5	TRBD2	once	TGTGCCAGCAGCCCCGTAGCGGGGGGGCAGGAGACCCAGTACTTC	CASSPVAGGQETQYF
TRBV19	TRBJ2-1	TRBD2	.	TGTGCCAGTAGCCTCCGGCGGGGGGAGCAGTTCTTC	CASSLRRGEQFF
TRBV5-1	TRBJ2-1	.	.	TGCGCCAGCAGCTTGGGGGGGCAGGCTGGATACAATGAGCAGTTCTTC	CASSLGGQAGYNEQFF
TRBV7-8	TRBJ2-3	TRBD2	.	TGTGCCAGCAGCGACACGAGACTAGCGGGGGGACGATGGCGGGATACGCAGTATTTT	CASSDTRLAGGRWRDTQYF
TRBV11-3	TRBJ2-7	TRBD2	.	TGTGCCAGCAGCTCTACGGACGAAGGACTAGCGGTGTTCTACGAGCAGTACTTC	CASSSTDEGLAVFYEQYF
TRBV7-9	TRBJ2-2	.	many	TGTGCCAGCAGCCCCGGGGGTCTACTGAACACCGGGGAGCTGTTTTTT	CASSPGGLLNTGELFF
TRBV7-9	TRBJ2-3	.	.	TGTGCCAGCAGCTTACTTCTAGCGACAGATACGCAGTATTTT	CASSLLLATDTQYF
TRBV9	TRBJ2-1	TRBD1	.	TGTGCCAGCAGCGTGGGCGCGCGGGACAGGGGTGTCGATGAGCAGTTCTTC	CASSVGARDRGVDEQFF
TRBV5-1	TRBJ2-7	TRBD1	.	TGCGCCAGCAGCTTAGGGACAGGGGGCGCTAATCCCTACGAGCAGTACTTC	CASSLGTGGANPYEQYF
TRBV11-3	TRBJ1-3	.	.	TGTGCCAGCAGCGGAGGCTCTGGAAACACCATATATTTT	CASSGGSGNTIYF
TRBV4-1	TRBJ1-1	.	once	TGCGCCAGCAGCCAAGGGGCCGGCAGGGGGAACACTGAAGCTTTCTTT	CASSQGAGRGNTEAFF
TRBV18	TRBJ1-2	TRBD1	.	TGTGCCAGCTCACCACCCGTTAAACAGGGGAACACCTTC	CASSPPVKQGNTF
TRBV6-4	TRBJ1-2	.	few	TGTGCCAGCAGTGACGCACAGGGAGACGGCTACACCTTC	CASSDAQGDGYTF
TRBV5-1	TRBJ2-2	TRBD2	.	TGCGCCAGCAGCCCCCCGGGACTAGGAAAGTGGTCGAACACCGGGGAGCTGTTTTTT	CASSPPGLGKWSNTGELFF
TRBV19	TRBJ1-1	.	.	TGTGCCAGTAGACAGGACGTTGAAGCTTTCTTT	CASRQDVEAFF
TRBV27	TRBJ1-4	TRBD1	.	TGTGCCAGCAGTTCCACAGGGGCAACTAATGAAAAACTGTTTTTT	CASSSTGATNEKLFF
TRBV9	TRBJ2-5	TRBD1	.	TGTGCCAGCAGCGTAGAACAGGGGCAAGAGACCCAGTACTTC	CASSVEQGQETQYF
TRBV11-2	TRBJ1-1	TRBD1	.	TGTGCCAGCAGCTGGACAGGGGTAGGGACTGAAGCTTTCTTT	CASSWTGVGTEAFF
TRBV5-1	TRBJ1-1	.	.	TGCGCCAGCAGGGACTCTGGGTTCACTGAAGCTTTCTTT	CASRDSGFTEAFF
TRBV28	TRBJ2-5	.	.	TGTGCCAGCAGGGGCGCCGACCAAGAGACCCAGTACTTC	CASRGADQETQYF
TRBV7-2	TRBJ1-5	.	.	TGTGCCAGCAGCTTAGGGACAGTTAGCAATCAGCCCCAGCATTTT	CASSLGTVSNQPQHF
TRBV28	TRBJ1-4	.	.	TGTGCCAGCACCCAAGGACAGATAGAAAAACTGTTTTTT	CASTQGQIEKLFF
TRBV19	TRBJ2-5	.	few	TGTGCCAGTAGTCATCCGGGACAAGAAGAGACCCAGTACTTC	CASSHPGQEETQYF
TRBV10-3	TRBJ1-3	.	.	TGTGCCATCAGGGACTTGACGGGTGCTGGAAACACCATATATTTT	CAIRDLTGAGNTIYF
TRBV11-2	TRBJ2-7	TRBD1	.	TGTGCCAGCAGCTTAGAAGCAACAGGGGTGCAGTACTTC	CASSLEATGVQYF
TRBV5-8	TRBJ1-5	.	.	TGTGCCAGCAGCTTCTGGCAGGGCACCCCGGGTCAGCCCCAGCATTTT	CASSFWQGTPGQPQHF
TRBV6-1	TRBJ1-2	.	.	TGTGCCAGCAGTGAAGGGGGGCTAAACTATGGCTACACCTTC	CASSEGGLNYGYTF
TRBV11-3	TRBJ2-1	TRBD2	once	TGTGCCAGCAGTCCCGGGGGGGGTTCAGGCGATGAGCAGTTCTTC	CASSPGGGSGDEQFF
TRBV7-2	TRBJ2-5	TRBD2	.	TGTGCCAGCAGCTTATATCCTCCGACTAGCGGGTACCAAGAGACCCAGTACTTC	CASSLYPPTSGYQETQYF
TRBV5-4	TRBJ1-4	.	once	TGTGCCAGCAGCTTTATCCCGGCAGGGTCTAATGAAAAACTGTTTTTT	CASSFIPAGSNEKLFF
TRBV27	TRBJ2-2	TRBD1	.	TGTGCCAGCAGTTACGACAGGGCTCGGGCCGGGGAGCTGTTTTTT	CASSYDRARAGELFF
TRBV4-2	TRBJ1-6	TRBD1	.	TGTGCCAGCAGCCAAGGGGACAGTTTTTCACCCCTCCACTTT	CASSQGDSFSPLHF
TRBV19	TRBJ1-5	TRBD1	.	TGTGCCAGTAGCACGGGACAGCGTAGCAATCAGCCCCAGCATTTT	CASSTGQRSNQPQHF
TRBV3-1/TRBV3-2	TRBJ2-3	TRBD2	once	TGTGCCAGCAGCCCGAATATAGCGGGGGGGGGCACAGATACGCAGTATTTT	CASSPNIAGGGTDTQYF
TRBV27	TRBJ1-5	TRBD1	few	TGTGCCAGCAGTTTTGTCGGACAGGGGTCGAGCAATCAGCCCCAGCATTTT	CASSFVGQGSSNQPQHF
TRBV6-5	TRBJ2-3	TRBD1	.	TGTGCCAGCAGAGGACAGGGGGCATACACAGATACGCAGTATTTT	CASRGQGAYTDTQYF
TRBV27	TRBJ1-1	.	.	TGTGCCAAGCAAGGCGGTGCTGAAGCTTTCTTT	CAKQGGAEAFF
TRBV10-3	TRBJ2-5	TRBD2	once	TGTGCCATCAGTGAACTAGCGGGGGCCCAAGAGACCCAGTACTTC	CAISELAGAQETQYF